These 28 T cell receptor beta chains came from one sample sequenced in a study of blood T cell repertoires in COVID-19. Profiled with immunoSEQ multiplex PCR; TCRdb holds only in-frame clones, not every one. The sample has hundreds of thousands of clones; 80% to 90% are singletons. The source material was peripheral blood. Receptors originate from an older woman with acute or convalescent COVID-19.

CDR3 DNA: TGTGCCAGCAGCCCTTCCGGGATCAGTAATTCACCCCTCCACTTT. Its translation: CASSPSGISNSPLHF. This chain joins TRBV3-1 (or the pseudogene TRBV3-2) and TRBJ1-6, with D uncertain. This CDR3 contains 15 residues. Trimming removed 4 bases at V and 6 bases at J, with 13 bases between. Germline-derived CDR1 and CDR2 are LGHDT and YNNKEL (reference sequence).

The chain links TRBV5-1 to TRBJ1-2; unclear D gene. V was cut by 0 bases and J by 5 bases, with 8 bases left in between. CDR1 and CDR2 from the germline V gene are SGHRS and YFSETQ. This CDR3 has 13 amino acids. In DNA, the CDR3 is TGCGCCAGCAGCTTGGCCCTGAGGTATGGCTACACCTTC. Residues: CASSLALRYGYTF.

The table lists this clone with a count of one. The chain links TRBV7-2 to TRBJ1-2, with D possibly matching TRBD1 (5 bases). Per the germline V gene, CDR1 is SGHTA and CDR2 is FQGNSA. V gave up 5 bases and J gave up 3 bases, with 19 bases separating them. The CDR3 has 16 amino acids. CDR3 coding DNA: TGTGCCAGCAGCCCAACGCGTCGGAGGGACGACTATGGCTACACCTTC. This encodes CASSPTRRRDDYGYTF.

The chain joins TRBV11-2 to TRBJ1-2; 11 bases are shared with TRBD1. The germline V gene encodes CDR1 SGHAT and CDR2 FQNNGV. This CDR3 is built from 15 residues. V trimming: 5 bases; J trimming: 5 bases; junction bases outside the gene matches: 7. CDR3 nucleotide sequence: TGTGCCAGCAGCCTGGGACAGGGGGGACCTTATGGCTACACCTTC. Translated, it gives CASSLGQGGPYGYTF.

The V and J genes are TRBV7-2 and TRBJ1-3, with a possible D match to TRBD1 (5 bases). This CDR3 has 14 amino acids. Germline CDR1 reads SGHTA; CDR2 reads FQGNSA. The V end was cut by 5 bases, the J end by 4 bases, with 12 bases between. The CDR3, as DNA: TGTGCCAGCAGCACCGGGGACTCCGGAAACACCATATATTTT. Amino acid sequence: CASSTGDSGNTIYF.

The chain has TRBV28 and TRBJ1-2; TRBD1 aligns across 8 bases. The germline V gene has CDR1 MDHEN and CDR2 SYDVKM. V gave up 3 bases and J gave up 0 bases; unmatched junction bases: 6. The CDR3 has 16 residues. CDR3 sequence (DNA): TGTGCCAGCAGTTTTAACAGGGGGGAATCTAACTATGGCTACACCTTC. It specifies CASSFNRGESNYGYTF.

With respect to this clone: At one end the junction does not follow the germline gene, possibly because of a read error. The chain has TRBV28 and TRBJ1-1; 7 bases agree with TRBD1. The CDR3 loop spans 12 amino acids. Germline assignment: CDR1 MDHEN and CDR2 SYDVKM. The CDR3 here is CASSLPTDRTHF. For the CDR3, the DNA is TGTGCCAGCAGTTTACCGACGGACAGGACCCATTTT.

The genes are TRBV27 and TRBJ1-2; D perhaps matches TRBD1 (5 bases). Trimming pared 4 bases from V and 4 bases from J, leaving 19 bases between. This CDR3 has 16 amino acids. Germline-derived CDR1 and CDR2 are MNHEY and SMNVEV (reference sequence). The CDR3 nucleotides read TGTGCCAGCAGTTCCTCGACGTACGGGGGGTTCTATGGCTACACCTTC. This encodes CASSSSTYGGFYGYTF.

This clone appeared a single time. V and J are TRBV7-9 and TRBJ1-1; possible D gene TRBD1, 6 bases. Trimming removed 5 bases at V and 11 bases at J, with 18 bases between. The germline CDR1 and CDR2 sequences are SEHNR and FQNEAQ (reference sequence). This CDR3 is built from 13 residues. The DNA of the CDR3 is TGTGCCAGCAGCCTCGGGACAAGGGCAGGGGCTTTCTTT. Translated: CASSLGTRAGAFF.

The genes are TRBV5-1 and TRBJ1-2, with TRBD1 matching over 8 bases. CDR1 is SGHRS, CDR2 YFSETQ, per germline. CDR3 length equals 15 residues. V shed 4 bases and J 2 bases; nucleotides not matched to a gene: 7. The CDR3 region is CASSPWTGSNYGYTF. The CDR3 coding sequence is TGCGCCAGCAGCCCGTGGACAGGGTCAAACTATGGCTACACCTTC. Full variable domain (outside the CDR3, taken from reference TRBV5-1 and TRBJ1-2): KAGVTQTPRYLIKTRGQQVTLSCSPISGHRSVSWYQQTPGQGLQFLFEYFSETQRNKGNFPGRFSGRQFSNSRSEMNVSTLELGDSALYLCASSPWTGSNYGYTFGSGTRLTVV.

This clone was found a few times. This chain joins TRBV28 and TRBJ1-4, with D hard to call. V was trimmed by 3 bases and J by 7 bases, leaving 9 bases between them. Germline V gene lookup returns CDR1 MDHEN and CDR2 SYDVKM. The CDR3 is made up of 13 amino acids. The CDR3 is CASSFGGAEKLFF. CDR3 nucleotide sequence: TGTGCCAGCAGTTTTGGAGGAGCTGAAAAACTGTTTTTT.

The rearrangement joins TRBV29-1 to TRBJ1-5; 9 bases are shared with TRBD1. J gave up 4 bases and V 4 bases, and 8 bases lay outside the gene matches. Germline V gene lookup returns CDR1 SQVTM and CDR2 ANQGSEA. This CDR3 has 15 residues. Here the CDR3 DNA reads TGCAGCGTTGCAATGGGGACAGGGTTAAATCAGCCCCAGCATTTT. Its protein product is CSVAMGTGLNQPQHF.

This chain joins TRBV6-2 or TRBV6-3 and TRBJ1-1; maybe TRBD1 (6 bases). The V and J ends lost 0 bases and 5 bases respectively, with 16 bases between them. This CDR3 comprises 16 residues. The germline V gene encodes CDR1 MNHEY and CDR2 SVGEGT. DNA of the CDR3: TGTGCCAGCAGTTACTCGACCTCGGGAGGGGGGACTGAAGCTTTCTTT. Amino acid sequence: CASSYSTSGGGTEAFF.

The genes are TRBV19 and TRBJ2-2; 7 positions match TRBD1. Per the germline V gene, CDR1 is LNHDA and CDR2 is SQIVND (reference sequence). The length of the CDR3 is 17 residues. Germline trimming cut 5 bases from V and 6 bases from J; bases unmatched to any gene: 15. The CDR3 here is CASSSTRQGRGPGELFF. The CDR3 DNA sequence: TGTGCCAGTAGTTCTACCCGACAGGGTCGGGGTCCCGGGGAGCTGTTTTTT.

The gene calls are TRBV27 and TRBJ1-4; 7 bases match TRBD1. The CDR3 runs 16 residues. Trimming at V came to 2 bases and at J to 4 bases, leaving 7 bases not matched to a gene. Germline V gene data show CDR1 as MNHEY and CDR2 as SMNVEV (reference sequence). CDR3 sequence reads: CASSLPWTGINEKLFF. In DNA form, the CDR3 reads TGTGCCAGCAGTTTACCCTGGACAGGCATTAATGAAAAACTGTTTTTT.

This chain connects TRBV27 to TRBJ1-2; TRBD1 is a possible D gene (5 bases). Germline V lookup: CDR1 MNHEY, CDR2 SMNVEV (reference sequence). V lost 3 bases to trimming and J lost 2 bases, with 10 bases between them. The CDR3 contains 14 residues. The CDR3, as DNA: TGTGCCAGCAGTTTCCTCAGGGAAAACTATGGCTACACCTTC. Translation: CASSFLRENYGYTF.

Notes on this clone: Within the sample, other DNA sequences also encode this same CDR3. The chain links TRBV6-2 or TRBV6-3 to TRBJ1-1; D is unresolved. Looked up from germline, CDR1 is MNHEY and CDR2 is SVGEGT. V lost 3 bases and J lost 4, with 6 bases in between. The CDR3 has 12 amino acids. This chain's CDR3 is CASSYPSTEAFF. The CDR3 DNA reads TGTGCCAGCAGTTATCCCAGCACTGAAGCTTTCTTT.

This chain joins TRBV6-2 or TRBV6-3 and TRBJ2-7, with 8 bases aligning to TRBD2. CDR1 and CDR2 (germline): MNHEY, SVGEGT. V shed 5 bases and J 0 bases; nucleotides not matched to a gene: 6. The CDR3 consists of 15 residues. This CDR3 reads CASSTSAGGSYEQYF. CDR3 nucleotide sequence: TGTGCCAGCAGTACGTCCGCGGGGGGCTCCTACGAGCAGTACTTC.

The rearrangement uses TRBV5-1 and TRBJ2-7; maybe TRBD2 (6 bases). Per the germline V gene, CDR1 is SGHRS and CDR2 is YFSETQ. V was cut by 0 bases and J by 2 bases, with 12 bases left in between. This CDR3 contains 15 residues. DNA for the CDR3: TGCGCCAGCAGCTTGGGGCGGGGTCGTACCTACGAGCAGTACTTC. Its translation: CASSLGRGRTYEQYF.

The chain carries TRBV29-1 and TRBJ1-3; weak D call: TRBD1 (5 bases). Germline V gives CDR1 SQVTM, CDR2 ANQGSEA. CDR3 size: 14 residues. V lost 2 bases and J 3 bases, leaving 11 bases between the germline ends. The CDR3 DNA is TGCAGCGTTGAACGAGGGGACTTTGGAAACACCATATATTTT. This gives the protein CSVERGDFGNTIYF.

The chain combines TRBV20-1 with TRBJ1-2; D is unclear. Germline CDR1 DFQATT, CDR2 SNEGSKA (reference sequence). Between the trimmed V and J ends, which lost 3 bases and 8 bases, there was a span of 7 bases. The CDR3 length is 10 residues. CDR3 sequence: CSARDSGYTF. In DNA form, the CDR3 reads TGCAGTGCTAGGGACTCGGGCTACACCTTC.

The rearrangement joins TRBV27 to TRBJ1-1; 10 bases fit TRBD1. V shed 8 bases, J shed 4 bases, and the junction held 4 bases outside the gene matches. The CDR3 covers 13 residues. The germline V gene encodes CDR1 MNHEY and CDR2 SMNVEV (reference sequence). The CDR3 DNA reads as TGTGCCAGCGGCGACAGGGGGCCCACTGAAGCTTTCTTT. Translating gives CASGDRGPTEAFF.

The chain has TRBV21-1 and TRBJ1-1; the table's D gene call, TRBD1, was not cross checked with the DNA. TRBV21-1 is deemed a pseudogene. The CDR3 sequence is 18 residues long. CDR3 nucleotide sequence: TGTGCCAGCAGCAAAGAATGTAGAGAGGGACACCTGAACACTGAAGCTTTCTTT. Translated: CASSKECREGHLNTEAFF.

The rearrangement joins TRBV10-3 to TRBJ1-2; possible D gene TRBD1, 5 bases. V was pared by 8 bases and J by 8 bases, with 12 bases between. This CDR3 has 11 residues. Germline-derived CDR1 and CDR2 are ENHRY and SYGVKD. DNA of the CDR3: TGTGCCATCTCAGACAGTCGGGGCTACACCTTC. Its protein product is CAISDSRGYTF.

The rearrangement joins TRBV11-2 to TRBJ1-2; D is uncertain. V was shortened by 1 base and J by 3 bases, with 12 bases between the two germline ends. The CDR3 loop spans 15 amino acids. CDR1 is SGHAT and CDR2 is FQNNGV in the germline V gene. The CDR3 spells CASSLGGVRDYGYTF. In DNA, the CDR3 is TGTGCCAGCAGCTTAGGCGGGGTGAGGGACTATGGCTACACCTTC.

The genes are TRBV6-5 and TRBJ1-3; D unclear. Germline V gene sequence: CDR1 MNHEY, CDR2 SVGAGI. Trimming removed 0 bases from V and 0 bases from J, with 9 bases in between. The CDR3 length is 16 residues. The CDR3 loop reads CASSYSSGTSGNTIYF. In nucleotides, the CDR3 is TGTGCCAGCAGTTACTCGAGCGGAACCTCTGGAAACACCATATATTTT.

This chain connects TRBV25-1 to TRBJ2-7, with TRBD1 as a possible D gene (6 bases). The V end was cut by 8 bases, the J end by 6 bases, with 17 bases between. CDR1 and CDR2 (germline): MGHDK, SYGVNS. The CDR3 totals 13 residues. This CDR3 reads CASQKQGVSEQYF. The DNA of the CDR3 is TGTGCCAGCCAAAAACAGGGCGTAAGCGAGCAGTACTTC.

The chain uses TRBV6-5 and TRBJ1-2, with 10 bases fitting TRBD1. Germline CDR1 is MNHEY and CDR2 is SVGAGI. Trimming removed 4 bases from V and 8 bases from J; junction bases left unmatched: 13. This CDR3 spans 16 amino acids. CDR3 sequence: CASSFLPLDRGKGYTF. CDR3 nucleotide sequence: TGTGCCAGCAGTTTCTTACCCCTGGACAGGGGGAAGGGCTACACCTTC.